This T cell receptor beta chain was retrieved from a study of blood T cell repertoires in COVID-19. Looking at the study overall: The cDNA or gDNA used as material had been derived from T cells, B-cell-depleted T cells, or PBMCs.

V was clipped by 3 bases and J by 1 base; unmatched bases: 8. There are 16 residues in the CDR3. Germline V lookup: CDR1 SGHDT, CDR2 YYEEEE. Profiled with immunoSEQ multiplex PCR; TCRdb holds only in-frame clones, not every one. The sample consists of some 200,000 clones, about 85% of them appearing once. The chain recombines TRBV5-6 with TRBJ1-1, with 8 bases aligning to TRBD1. The TCR was taken from an older woman with COVID-19, enrolled during active disease. The sequencing input was peripheral blood. The CDR3 here is CASSWDRQGWNTEAFF. As DNA, the CDR3 is TGTGCCAGCAGCTGGGACAGACAGGGGTGGAACACTGAAGCTTTCTTT. The full variable domain, completed using reference TRBV5-6 and TRBJ1-1, is DAGVTQSPTHLIKTRGQQVTLRCSPKSGHDTVSWYQQALGQGPQFIFQYYEEEERQRGNFPDRFSGHQFPNYSSELNVNALLLGDSALYLCASSWDRQGWNTEAFFGQGTRLTVV.